Listed here is a single T cell receptor beta chain. The study drew its donors from healthy HIV-negative adults without recent acute infections or vaccinations. Execution of the assay was at deep level. TCRdb's table, derived via immunoSEQ multiplex PCR, lists solely in-frame clones and lacks some. Here the sample spans about 2.4 million clones, roughly 93% being singletons. The record originates from a study of shared clonotypes between healthy human individuals. In germline, CDR1 is LNHDA, CDR2 SQIVND (reference sequence). Trimming at V came to 5 bases and at J to 5 bases, leaving 8 bases not matched to a gene. The CDR3 has 15 amino acids.

V is TRBV19 and J is TRBJ2-7; TRBD1 matches 11 bases. The material sequenced was naive CD4+ T cells from PBMCs. As to subset: CD45RA+ positively selected. This receptor was obtained from a man aged 18 to 30 in good health. Some clones in this sample may be carry-over from other donors' samples. CDR3 sequence (DNA): TGTGCCAGTAGTCCCTGGGACAGGGGGACCCACGAGCAGTACTTC. This gives the protein CASSPWDRGTHEQYF.